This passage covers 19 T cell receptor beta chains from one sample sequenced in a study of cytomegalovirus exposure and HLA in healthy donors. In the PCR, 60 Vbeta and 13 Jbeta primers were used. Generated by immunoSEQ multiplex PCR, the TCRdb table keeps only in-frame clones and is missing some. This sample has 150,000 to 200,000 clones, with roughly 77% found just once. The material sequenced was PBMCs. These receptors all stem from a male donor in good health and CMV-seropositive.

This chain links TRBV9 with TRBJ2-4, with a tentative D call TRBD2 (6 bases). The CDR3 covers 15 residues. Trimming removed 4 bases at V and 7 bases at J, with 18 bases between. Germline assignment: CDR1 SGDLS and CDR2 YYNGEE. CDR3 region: CASSPRERVSNIQYF. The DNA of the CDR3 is TGTGCCAGCAGCCCCCGGGAGCGGGTTAGTAACATTCAGTACTTC.

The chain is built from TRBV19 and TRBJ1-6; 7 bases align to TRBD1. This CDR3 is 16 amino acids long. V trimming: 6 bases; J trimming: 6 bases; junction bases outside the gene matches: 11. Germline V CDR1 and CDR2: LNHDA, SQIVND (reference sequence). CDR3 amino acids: CASSLGPGQFNSPLHF. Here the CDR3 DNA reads TGTGCCAGTAGCCTGGGTCCGGGACAGTTTAATTCACCCCTCCACTTT.

CDR3 sequence (DNA): TGTGCCAGCAGCTCGGGGGCGGGACAGGGGGTCACAGATACGCAGTATTTT. Translated, it gives CASSSGAGQGVTDTQYF. The V and J genes are TRBV5-4 and TRBJ2-3; 11 bases agree with TRBD1. The germline V gene encodes CDR1 SGHNT and CDR2 YYREEE (reference sequence). The CDR3 is 17 amino acids. J was trimmed by 2 bases and V by 3 bases; bases with no gene match: 8.

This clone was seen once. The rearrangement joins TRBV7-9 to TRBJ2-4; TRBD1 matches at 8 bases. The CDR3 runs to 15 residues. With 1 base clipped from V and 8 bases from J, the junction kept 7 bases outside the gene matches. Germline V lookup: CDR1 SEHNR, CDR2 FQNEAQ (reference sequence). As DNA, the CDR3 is TGTGCCAGCAGCTTAGACCTGGACAGGGATGACATTCAGTACTTC. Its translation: CASSLDLDRDDIQYF.

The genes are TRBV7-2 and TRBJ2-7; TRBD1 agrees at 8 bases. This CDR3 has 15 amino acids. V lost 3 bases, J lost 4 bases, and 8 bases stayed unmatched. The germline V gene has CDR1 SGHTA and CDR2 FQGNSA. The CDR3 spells CASSLRGQGAYEQYF. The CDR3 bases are TGTGCCAGCAGCTTGCGTGGACAGGGCGCTTACGAGCAGTACTTC.

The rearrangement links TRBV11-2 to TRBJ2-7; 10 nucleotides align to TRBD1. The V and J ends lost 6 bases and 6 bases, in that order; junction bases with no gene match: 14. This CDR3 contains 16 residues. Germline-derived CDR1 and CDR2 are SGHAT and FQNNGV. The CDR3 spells CASRQSAGTGVSEQYF. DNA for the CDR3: TGTGCCAGCAGGCAATCAGCCGGGACAGGGGTCAGCGAGCAGTACTTC. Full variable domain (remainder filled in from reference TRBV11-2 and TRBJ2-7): EAGVAQSPRYKIIEKRQSVAFWCNPISGHATLYWYQQILGQGPKLLIQFQNNGVVDDSQLPKDRFSAERLKGVDSTLKIQPAKLEDSAVYLCASRQSAGTGVSEQYFGPGTRLTVT.

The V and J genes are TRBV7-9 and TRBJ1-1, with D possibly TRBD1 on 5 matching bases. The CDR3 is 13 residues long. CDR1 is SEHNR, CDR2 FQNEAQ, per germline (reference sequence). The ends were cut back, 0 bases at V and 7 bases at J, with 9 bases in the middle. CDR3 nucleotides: TGTGCCAGCAGCTTAGCGAAGACAGATGAAGCTTTCTTT. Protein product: CASSLAKTDEAFF.

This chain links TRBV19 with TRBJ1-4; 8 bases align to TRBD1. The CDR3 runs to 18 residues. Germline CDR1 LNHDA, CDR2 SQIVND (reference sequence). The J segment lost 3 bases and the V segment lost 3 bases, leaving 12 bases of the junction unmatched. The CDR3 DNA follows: TGTGCCAGTAGTATCCGAGGGCAGGGGGCACTTGCTAATGAAAAACTGTTTTTT. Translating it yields CASSIRGQGALANEKLFF.

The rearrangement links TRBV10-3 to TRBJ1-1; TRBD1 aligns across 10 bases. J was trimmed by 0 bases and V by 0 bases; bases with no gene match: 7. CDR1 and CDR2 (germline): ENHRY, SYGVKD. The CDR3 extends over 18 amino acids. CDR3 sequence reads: CAISESRWGQGMNTEAFF. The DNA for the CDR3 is TGTGCCATCAGTGAGTCTAGGTGGGGACAGGGGATGAACACTGAAGCTTTCTTT.

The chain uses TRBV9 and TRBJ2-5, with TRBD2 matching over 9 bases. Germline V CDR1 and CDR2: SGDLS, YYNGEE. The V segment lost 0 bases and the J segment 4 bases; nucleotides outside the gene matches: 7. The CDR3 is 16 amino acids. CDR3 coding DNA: TGTGCCAGCAGCGTAGCCGGGACTAGCCGGGGAGAGACCCAGTACTTC. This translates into CASSVAGTSRGETQYF.

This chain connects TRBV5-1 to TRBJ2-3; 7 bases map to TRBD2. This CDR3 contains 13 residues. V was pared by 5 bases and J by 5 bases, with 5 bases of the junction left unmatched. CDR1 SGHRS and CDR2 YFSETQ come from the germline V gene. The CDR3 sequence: CASRPGLQDTQYF. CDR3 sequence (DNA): TGCGCCAGCAGACCGGGACTACAAGATACGCAGTATTTT.

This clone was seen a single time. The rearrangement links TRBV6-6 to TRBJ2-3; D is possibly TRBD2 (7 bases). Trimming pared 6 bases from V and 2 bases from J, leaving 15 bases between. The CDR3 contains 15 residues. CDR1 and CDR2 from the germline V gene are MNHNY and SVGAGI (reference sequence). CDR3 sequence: CASRGGGSFTDTQYF. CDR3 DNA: TGTGCCAGCAGGGGGGGCGGGAGTTTCACAGATACGCAGTATTTT.

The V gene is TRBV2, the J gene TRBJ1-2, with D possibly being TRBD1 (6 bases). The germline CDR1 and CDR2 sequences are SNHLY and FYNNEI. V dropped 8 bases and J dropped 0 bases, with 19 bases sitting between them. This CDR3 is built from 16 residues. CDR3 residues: CASRKGGEVANYGYTF. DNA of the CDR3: TGTGCCAGCCGAAAAGGGGGGGAAGTGGCTAACTATGGCTACACCTTC.

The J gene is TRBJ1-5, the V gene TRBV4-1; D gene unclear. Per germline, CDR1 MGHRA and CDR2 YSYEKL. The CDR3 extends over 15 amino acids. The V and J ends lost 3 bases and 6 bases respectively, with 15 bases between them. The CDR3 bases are TGCGCCAGCAGCCATTCGGACTGGGCCCTTCAGCCCCAGCATTTT. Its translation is CASSHSDWALQPQHF.

CDR3 DNA sequence: TGTGCCAGCAGCAGGGTGTCTTCAGATTCACCCCTCCACTTT. The encoded protein is CASSRVSSDSPLHF. This chain joins TRBV6-1 and TRBJ1-6, with a weak D call TRBD1 (5 bases). The CDR3 is 14 residues long. CDR1 is MNHNS, CDR2 SASEGT, per germline. The germline V and J ends were trimmed by 6 bases and 8 bases, with 14 bases remaining between them.

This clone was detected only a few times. CDR3 amino acids: CASGKLGEAEQFF. Written as DNA, the CDR3 is TGTGCTAGTGGAAAGCTAGGGGAGGCTGAGCAGTTCTTC. The V and J genes are TRBV12-5 and TRBJ2-1, with D possibly matching TRBD2 (6 bases). Trimming pared 6 bases from V and 9 bases from J, leaving 15 bases between. Germline CDR1 and CDR2: LGHNT and FRNRAP. This CDR3 spans 13 amino acids.

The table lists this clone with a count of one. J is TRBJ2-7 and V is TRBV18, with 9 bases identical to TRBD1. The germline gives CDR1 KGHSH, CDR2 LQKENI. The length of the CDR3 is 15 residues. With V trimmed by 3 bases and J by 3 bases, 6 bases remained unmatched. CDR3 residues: CASSPAGTGNYEQYF. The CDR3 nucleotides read TGTGCCAGCTCACCCGCCGGGACAGGGAACTACGAGCAGTACTTC.

CDR3 sequence (DNA): TGCGCCAGCAGCCGGAACAGCGGGGGGACCTACAATGAGCAGTTCTTC. It translates to CASSRNSGGTYNEQFF. This chain joins TRBV4-3 and TRBJ2-1; 9 bases are shared with TRBD2. The V gene end was trimmed by 4 bases and the J gene end by 2 bases; junction bases not matched to a gene: 6. This CDR3 has 16 amino acids. The germline V gene encodes CDR1 LGHNA and CDR2 YSLEER.

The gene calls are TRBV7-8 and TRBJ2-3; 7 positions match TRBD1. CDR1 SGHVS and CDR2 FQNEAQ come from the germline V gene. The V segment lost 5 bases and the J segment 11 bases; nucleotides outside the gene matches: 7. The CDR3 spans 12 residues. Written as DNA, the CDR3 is TGTGCCAGCAGCCTCGACAGGGACGAGCAGTATTTT. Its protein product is CASSLDRDEQYF.